The 16 T cell receptor beta chains below all came from one sample that was sequenced in a study of blood T cell repertoires in COVID-19. The table came from immunoSEQ multiplex PCR; TCRdb's copy has only in-frame clones and leaves some out. The sample lists over 150,000 clones, 76% seen once, with more than 3% in the top ten. The sample comprised peripheral blood. The receptors were sampled from a woman older than 75 with acute or convalescent COVID-19.

The J gene is TRBJ2-1, the V gene TRBV19; 14 nucleotides align to TRBD2. The CDR3 covers 17 residues. Germline V gene data show CDR1 as LNHDA and CDR2 as SQIVND (reference sequence). Losses at the gene ends were 5 bases for V and 8 bases for J; bases not matched to a gene: 11. As DNA, the CDR3 is TGTGCCAGTAGTTGGACTAGCGGGAGGCCGGTCGGTGATGAGCAGTTCTTC. Protein product: CASSWTSGRPVGDEQFF.

This rearrangement joins TRBV5-6 to TRBJ1-5; D gene unclear. Germline loops: CDR1 SGHDT, CDR2 YYEEEE. This CDR3 region has 13 residues. V lost 1 base, J lost 0 bases, and 2 bases lay in between. CDR3 in amino acids: CASSLYSNQPQHF. The DNA for the CDR3 is TGTGCCAGCAGCTTGTATAGCAATCAGCCCCAGCATTTT.

This clone was observed a single time. V usage is TRBV11-3 and J usage is TRBJ1-1; the D gene is possibly TRBD1 (5 bases). V dropped 1 base and J dropped 2 bases, with 8 bases sitting between them. Germline assignment: CDR1 SGHNT and CDR2 YENEEA. This CDR3 region has 14 residues. The chain's CDR3 is CASSLGQTNTEAFF. The DNA of the CDR3 is TGTGCCAGCAGCTTAGGACAGACCAACACTGAAGCTTTCTTT.

The chain employs TRBV11-2 and TRBJ2-1, with TRBD1 identical over 7 bases. J lost 7 bases, V lost 3 bases, and 9 bases had no gene match. The germline CDR1 and CDR2 sequences are SGHAT and FQNNGV. The CDR3 is 15 residues long. The CDR3 region is CASSFDRDRTNEQFF. CDR3 in DNA: TGTGCCAGCAGCTTCGACAGGGATCGCACGAATGAGCAGTTCTTC. Based on the CDR3 plus reference TRBV11-2 and TRBJ2-1, the full variable domain is EAGVAQSPRYKIIEKRQSVAFWCNPISGHATLYWYQQILGQGPKLLIQFQNNGVVDDSQLPKDRFSAERLKGVDSTLKIQPAKLEDSAVYLCASSFDRDRTNEQFFGPGTRLTVL.

The chain is built from TRBV7-8 and TRBJ1-2; 9 bases fit TRBD1. CDR1 and CDR2 from the germline V gene are SGHVS and FQNEAQ. Unmatched junction bases numbered 8, after V lost 5 bases and J lost 7 bases. The CDR3 runs to 14 residues. The CDR3 sequence is CASSPKGDRVGYTF. In nucleotides, the CDR3 is TGTGCCAGCAGCCCAAAGGGGGACAGGGTTGGCTACACCTTC.

The chain couples TRBV15 to TRBJ1-4; a weak D match, TRBD1 (6 bases). The germline V and J ends were trimmed by 3 bases and 14 bases, with 19 bases remaining between them. This CDR3 is 14 amino acids long. Germline CDR1 is LNHNV and CDR2 is YYDKDF (reference sequence). As DNA, the CDR3 is TGTGCCACCAGCAGGCCGGGACACCGGTCGAGTCTGTTTTTT. This gives the protein CATSRPGHRSSLFF.

The V call is TRBV7-2, the J call TRBJ2-7; TRBD2 agrees at 7 bases. CDR1 is SGHTA and CDR2 is FQGNSA in the germline V gene. V shed 1 base and J 6 bases; nucleotides not matched to a gene: 9. The CDR3 length is 15 residues. CDR3 DNA: TGTGCCAGCAGCTTAGAACCCACACTAGCGATCGAGCAGTACTTC. It specifies CASSLEPTLAIEQYF.

The rearrangement joins TRBV6-6 to TRBJ2-1; the D is unclear. Germline V gene data show CDR1 as MNHNY and CDR2 as SVGAGI (reference sequence). This CDR3 is 13 amino acids long. The germline V and J ends were trimmed by 2 bases and 4 bases, with 6 bases remaining between them. CDR3 in amino acids: CASSYLPYNEQFF. CDR3 nucleotide sequence: TGTGCCAGCAGTTACCTACCTTACAATGAGCAGTTCTTC.

As to this clone: Distinct nucleotide sequences in the sample also encode this CDR3. The rearrangement joins TRBV9 to TRBJ2-7, with 11 bases matching TRBD1. The J segment lost 2 bases and the V segment lost 2 bases, leaving 3 bases of the junction unmatched. In germline, CDR1 is SGDLS, CDR2 YYNGEE. CDR3 size: 15 residues. The CDR3, as DNA: TGTGCCAGCAGCGTTGGGACAGGGGGGGCCTACGAGCAGTACTTC. Translating gives CASSVGTGGAYEQYF.

The CDR3 bases are TGTGCCAGCAGCCTCGGACTCTCGCTGGGCACCGGGGAGCTGTTTTTT. Its protein product is CASSLGLSLGTGELFF. The gene calls are TRBV7-2 and TRBJ2-2, with TRBD2 as a possible D gene (5 bases). Germline V gene data show CDR1 as SGHTA and CDR2 as FQGNSA. CDR3 length: 16 residues. Trimming took off 5 bases at V and 4 bases at J, with 17 bases between the two ends. The full variable domain, rest sourced from reference TRBV7-2 and TRBJ2-2, is GAGVSQSPSNKVTEKGKDVELRCDPISGHTALYWYRQSLGQGLEFLIYFQGNSAPDKSGLPSDRFSAERTGGSVSTLTIQRTQQEDSAVYLCASSLGLSLGTGELFFGEGSRLTVL.

A few counts support this clone. V is TRBV19 and J is TRBJ2-1; D unresolved. The V end lost 2 bases, the J end lost 8 bases, and 10 bases lay between the germline ends. There are 13 residues in the CDR3. In germline, CDR1 is LNHDA, CDR2 SQIVND (reference sequence). As DNA, the CDR3 is TGTGCCAGTAGTATAACCACCGGTCATGAGCAGTTCTTC. Translating gives CASSITTGHEQFF. Together with reference TRBV19 and TRBJ2-1, the CDR3 gives the full variable domain: DGGITQSPKYLFRKEGQNVTLSCEQNLNHDAMYWYRQDPGQGLRLIYYSQIVNDFQKGDIAEGYSVSREKKESFPLTVTSAQKNPTAFYLCASSITTGHEQFFGPGTRLTVL.

The chain is built from TRBV6-5 and TRBJ1-1, with D tentatively TRBD1 (5 bases). Trimming removed 6 bases at V and 5 bases at J, with 19 bases between. This CDR3 comprises 15 residues. CDR1 and CDR2 from the germline V gene are MNHEY and SVGAGI. The CDR3 nucleotides are TGTGCCAGCAGATCCGAAGCTGGGGGGTTTACTGAAGCTTTCTTT. Translating it yields CASRSEAGGFTEAFF.

This chain links TRBV6-5 with TRBJ1-1, with D unresolved. The V gene lost 1 base and the J gene lost 1 base, with 4 bases spanning the gap. Germline V gene lookup returns CDR1 MNHEY and CDR2 SVGAGI. The CDR3 is 13 amino acids. CDR3 sequence reads: CASSYLENTEAFF. The CDR3 DNA is TGTGCCAGCAGTTACTTAGAGAACACTGAAGCTTTCTTT.

The J gene is TRBJ1-2, the V gene TRBV7-2; TRBD1 aligns across 11 bases. The CDR3 extends over 14 amino acids. V lost 5 bases and J lost 5; bases outside the gene matches: 4. In germline, CDR1 is SGHTA, CDR2 FQGNSA. CDR3: CASSGGTGGYGYTF. In DNA, the CDR3 is TGTGCCAGCAGCGGGGGGACAGGGGGATATGGCTACACCTTC.

In this sample, this clone turned up a few times. J is TRBJ2-2 and V is TRBV18; D remains unclear. This CDR3 region has 17 residues. Looked up from germline, CDR1 is KGHSH and CDR2 is LQKENI. Between the trimmed V and J ends, which lost 3 bases and 1 base, there was a span of 15 bases. The CDR3 sequence: CASSPSSLPGNTGELFF. CDR3 DNA sequence: TGTGCCAGCTCACCGAGCTCCTTGCCAGGGAACACCGGGGAGCTGTTTTTT. Filled out from reference TRBV18 and TRBJ2-2, the complete variable domain reads NAGVMQNPRHLVRRRGQEARLRCSPMKGHSHVYWYRQLPEEGLKFMVYLQKENIIDESGMPKERFSAEFPKEGPSILRIQQVVRGDSAAYFCASSPSSLPGNTGELFFGEGSRLTVL.

The chain combines TRBV18 with TRBJ2-7; 12 bases are shared with TRBD2. Germline loops: CDR1 KGHSH, CDR2 LQKENI. The CDR3 totals 16 residues. With V trimmed by 1 base and J by 5 bases, 6 bases remained unmatched. The CDR3 nucleotides read TGTGCCAGCTCACCACGACTAGCGGGAGTTAGGGACGAGCAGTACTTC. Amino acid sequence: CASSPRLAGVRDEQYF. Full variable domain (missing parts from reference TRBV18 and TRBJ2-7): NAGVMQNPRHLVRRRGQEARLRCSPMKGHSHVYWYRQLPEEGLKFMVYLQKENIIDESGMPKERFSAEFPKEGPSILRIQQVVRGDSAAYFCASSPRLAGVRDEQYFGPGTRLTVT.